This is a list of T cell receptor beta chains from one sample in a study of vaccination and CD4 T cells after COVID-19. Their target antigens are unknown. A single record per CDR3 protein comes from TCRdb applying MiXCR to the PCR reads. The sample lists over 9,000 distinct CDR3 sequences, under 70% occurring once. Source material: CD4+ T cells from blood, cultured in vitro. The source of these receptors is a human donor who had recovered from COVID-19. Each CDR3 is given with its conserved first and last residue. The D gene is left open where the match is weak. Size tells how often a clone was seen (once, few, many) or the class of an expanded clone, and some rows leave it out.

v_gene,j_gene,d_gene,abundance,CDR3aa,CDR3nt
TRBV24-1,TRBJ2-2,TRBD2,.,CATGPSGSTGELFF,TGTGCCACCGGGCCTAGCGGGAGTACCGGGGAGCTGTTTTTT
TRBV6-5,TRBJ1-1,.,few,CASSYGSGDINTEAFF,TGTGCCAGCAGTTACGGGAGCGGGGACATCAACACTGAAGCTTTCTTT
TRBV24-1,TRBJ2-3,TRBD2,few,CATSDSGLAGGSTDTQYF,TGTGCCACCAGTGACTCCGGACTAGCGGGGGGTAGCACAGATACGCAGTATTTT
TRBV20-1,TRBJ2-3,TRBD1,.,CSAGRDRGNTDTQYF,TGCAGTGCTGGCCGGGACAGGGGCAACACAGATACGCAGTATTTT
TRBV2,TRBJ2-5,.,.,CASSELGQETQYF,TGTGCCAGCAGTGAACTCGGCCAAGAGACCCAGTACTTC
TRBV6-1,TRBJ2-7,.,.,CASRVTLTAEQYF,TGTGCCAGCAGGGTTACTTTGACGGCCGAGCAGTACTTC
TRBV29-1,TRBJ2-3,.,.,CSVGSGVGVGTQYF,TGCAGCGTTGGGTCGGGAGTGGGGGTCGGTACGCAGTATTTT
TRBV27,TRBJ2-7,TRBD2,few,CASRLAGGREQYF,TGTGCCAGCCGACTAGCGGGAGGGCGCGAGCAGTACTTC
TRBV2,TRBJ2-3,.,.,CASSAFANTDTQYF,TGTGCCAGCAGTGCGTTCGCCAACACAGATACGCAGTATTTT
TRBV20-1,TRBJ2-5,TRBD2,.,CSARGLAQETQYF,TGCAGTGCTAGAGGACTAGCACAAGAGACCCAGTACTTC
TRBV5-1,TRBJ1-2,TRBD1,few,CASNIVGGANYGYTF,TGCGCCAGCAACATAGTAGGGGGCGCAAACTATGGCTACACCTTC
TRBV7-9,TRBJ2-7,.,.,CASSLGGGTYEQYF,TGTGCCAGCAGCTTAGGCGGGGGCACCTACGAGCAGTACTTC
TRBV28,TRBJ2-7,TRBD2,.,CASSRGGGSYEQYF,TGTGCCAGCTCCCGCGGGGGGGGTTCCTACGAGCAGTACTTC
TRBV28,TRBJ1-5,.,.,CASRHSNSNQPQHF,TGTGCCAGCCGACACTCAAATAGCAATCAGCCCCAGCATTTT
TRBV7-8,TRBJ2-7,.,.,CASSPRRARSSYEQYF,TGTGCCAGCAGCCCCAGAAGGGCTAGGAGCTCCTACGAGCAGTACTTC
TRBV20-1,TRBJ1-6,.,.,CSARDNLLGVDNSPLHF,TGCAGTGCTAGAGATAACCTCCTCGGGGTGGACAATTCACCCCTCCACTTT
TRBV5-5,TRBJ2-7,.,.,CASSSGPYYEQYF,TGTGCCAGCAGCTCGGGACCGTACTACGAGCAGTACTTC
TRBV2,TRBJ2-6,.,.,CASSEDGTGANVLTF,TGTGCCAGCAGTGAAGACGGCACTGGGGCCAACGTCCTGACTTTC
TRBV7-2,TRBJ2-7,.,.,CASSLVRAGTYEQYF,TGTGCCAGCAGCTTAGTTAGGGCTGGTACCTACGAGCAGTACTTC
TRBV2,TRBJ2-7,.,.,CASRTGQIYEQYF,TGTGCCAGCAGAACGGGACAAATCTACGAGCAGTACTTC
TRBV7-6,TRBJ2-1,TRBD1,.,CASSRTGVEQFF,TGTGCCAGCAGCCGGACAGGGGTCGAGCAGTTCTTC
TRBV5-8,TRBJ2-1,.,.,CASSLALGRNNEQFF,TGTGCCAGCAGCTTGGCCCTAGGTAGGAACAATGAGCAGTTCTTC
TRBV12-3/TRBV12-4,TRBJ2-2,.,once,CASSTDRNTGELFF,TGTGCCAGCAGCACAGACAGGAACACCGGGGAGCTGTTTTTT
TRBV28,TRBJ2-7,.,.,CASSPTSYEQYF,TGTGCCAGCAGTCCGACCTCCTACGAGCAGTACTTC
TRBV11-2,TRBJ2-5,TRBD2,.,CASSLAPRTSGRVGETQYF,TGTGCCAGCAGCTTAGCCCCGCGGACTAGCGGGAGGGTCGGGGAGACCCAGTACTTC
TRBV19,TRBJ1-2,TRBD1,.,CASSPQNRGWYGYTF,TGTGCCAGTAGCCCTCAAAACAGGGGCTGGTATGGCTACACCTTC
TRBV4-1,TRBJ1-6,TRBD1,.,CASSRTGDGNSPLHF,TGCGCCAGCAGCCGAACAGGGGACGGTAATTCACCCCTCCACTTT
TRBV25-1,TRBJ1-5,TRBD1,.,CASSVIRDRVFSWNQPQHF,TGTGCCAGCAGTGTAATCCGGGACAGGGTATTTTCATGGAATCAGCCCCAGCATTTT
TRBV2,TRBJ1-2,.,few,CASSMDYGYTF,TGTGCCAGCAGTATGGACTATGGCTACACCTTC
TRBV23-1,TRBJ2-1,.,.,CASSQRTESQGNNEQFF,TGCGCCAGCAGTCAACGCACTGAATCACAGGGTAACAATGAGCAGTTCTTC
TRBV9,TRBJ1-6,.,.,CASSAHPGGDNSPLHF,TGTGCCAGCAGCGCCCACCCCGGGGGGGACAATTCACCCCTCCACTTT
TRBV12-3/TRBV12-4,TRBJ2-3,.,few,CASSRTTDTQYF,TGTGCCAGCAGTCGGACCACAGATACGCAGTATTTT
TRBV12-3/TRBV12-4,TRBJ1-2,.,few,CASSRSNYGYTF,TGTGCCAGCAGCCGCTCGAACTATGGCTACACCTTC
TRBV7-8,TRBJ2-5,.,once,CASSPILTGGETQYF,TGTGCCAGCAGCCCTATCTTGACAGGCGGAGAGACCCAGTACTTC
TRBV7-9,TRBJ1-2,TRBD1,few,CASSLGAVRTGVYGYTF,TGTGCCAGCAGCTTAGGGGCGGTACGGACAGGGGTCTATGGCTACACCTTC
TRBV12-3/TRBV12-4,TRBJ2-5,.,few,CASSLMRAETQYF,TGTGCCAGCAGTTTGATGAGGGCAGAGACCCAGTACTTC
TRBV20-1,TRBJ2-5,.,few,CSATRDTQETQYF,TGCAGTGCGACCCGGGACACTCAAGAGACCCAGTACTTC
TRBV11-2,TRBJ2-5,.,.,CASSLPRVLGFETQYF,TGTGCCAGCAGCTTACCGAGGGTACTAGGTTTCGAGACCCAGTACTTC
TRBV19,TRBJ2-7,.,large,CASRTQPGSYEQYF,TGTGCCAGTAGAACCCAGCCGGGGTCCTACGAGCAGTACTTC
TRBV20-1,TRBJ1-1,.,.,CSAGGGSWRNTEAFF,TGCAGTGCTGGGGGGGGGAGCTGGAGGAACACTGAAGCTTTCTTT
TRBV6-2/TRBV6-3,TRBJ1-2,.,.,CASSYSGDYGYTF,TGTGCCAGCAGTTACTCAGGGGACTATGGCTACACCTTC
TRBV7-9,TRBJ1-2,.,.,CASSSSGVNYGYTF,TGTGCCAGCAGTTCGTCAGGGGTTAACTATGGCTACACCTTC
TRBV27,TRBJ1-3,.,.,CASRNSGSGAIYF,TGTGCCAGCAGAAACTCGGGCTCCGGGGCCATATATTTT
TRBV6-4,TRBJ1-2,.,few,CASLPPPNVIRYTF,TGTGCCAGCCTTCCCCCCCCAAATGTGATTCGCTACACCTTC
TRBV28,TRBJ2-7,.,.,CASRLTSSYEQYF,TGTGCCAGCAGATTGACGAGCTCCTACGAGCAGTACTTC
TRBV7-9,TRBJ1-1,.,.,CASSSTGNTEAFF,TGTGCCAGCAGCTCCACAGGGAATACTGAAGCTTTCTTT
TRBV5-8,TRBJ2-7,TRBD2,.,CASSRLAGRGGEQYF,TGTGCCAGCAGCCGACTAGCGGGACGGGGAGGGGAGCAGTACTTC
TRBV7-9,TRBJ2-7,.,.,CASSLSGSSYEQYF,TGTGCCAGCAGCTTATCAGGGTCCTCCTACGAGCAGTACTTC
TRBV20-1,TRBJ2-2,TRBD2,.,CSARVAGLRSSVGELFF,TGCAGTGCTAGAGTAGCGGGATTACGGAGTTCAGTCGGGGAGCTGTTTTTT
TRBV21-1,TRBJ2-7,.,.,CASSGKQSSYEQYF,TGTGCCAGCAGCGGAAAACAGAGCTCCTACGAGCAGTACTTC
TRBV7-2,TRBJ2-1,.,.,CASSLATAVYNEQFF,TGTGCCAGCAGCTTAGCGACGGCCGTATACAATGAGCAGTTCTTC
TRBV6-2/TRBV6-3,TRBJ1-2,TRBD1,.,CASSRPGQGKYGYTF,TGTGCCAGCAGTCGCCCGGGACAGGGGAAATACGGCTACACCTTC
TRBV20-1,TRBJ1-6,.,.,CSASSQGDNSPLHF,TGCAGTGCTAGTTCACAGGGTGATAATTCACCCCTCCACTTT
TRBV7-6,TRBJ2-2,.,few,CASSPRGLNTGELFF,TGTGCCAGCAGCCCCCGTGGACTAAACACCGGGGAGCTGTTTTTT
TRBV28,TRBJ1-5,.,.,CASRDYSNQPQHF,TGTGCCAGCAGGGACTATAGCAATCAGCCCCAGCATTTT
TRBV28,TRBJ1-2,TRBD1,.,CASSTEADREVRYGYTF,TGTGCCAGCAGTACGGAAGCCGACAGGGAGGTTCGGTATGGCTACACCTTC
TRBV7-9,TRBJ2-5,.,.,CASSLGTGTLRETQYF,TGTGCCAGCAGCTTGGGGACCGGGACACTCCGGGAGACCCAGTACTTC
TRBV7-9,TRBJ2-2,.,.,CASSREFTGELFF,TGTGCCAGCAGCCGCGAGTTCACCGGGGAGCTGTTTTTT